This T cell receptor (beta chain) was sequenced for a study of blood T cell repertoires in COVID-19. Study summary: COVID-19 samples from acute and convalescent phases originated in the United States, Italy and Spain. T cells, B-cell-depleted T cells, or PBMCs provided the cDNA or gDNA that served as material.

Per the study methods: From reference gene primer amplification, estimates of nucleated cell counts were derived. Libraries were prepared by immunoSEQ multiplex PCR; TCRdb keeps only in-frame clonotypes and omits some of them. The V and J calls and clone size come from that table; D and trimming were worked out from the DNA. Here the sample spans approximately 41,000 clones, 88% being singletons. Sequencing used peripheral blood. This sequence originates from a middle-aged woman with acute or convalescent COVID-19.

CDR3 sequence (DNA): TGTGCCAGCAGCTTAACCGGGGGGGCCGATGGGGCCAACGTCCTGACTTTC. This codes for CASSLTGGADGANVLTF. The chain is built from TRBV7-3 and TRBJ2-6, with 8 bases aligning to TRBD2. This CDR3 has 17 residues. Germline CDR1 reads SGHTA; CDR2 reads FQGTGA. After removal of 0 bases from V and 3 bases from J, the junction contained 4 bases not matched to a gene.